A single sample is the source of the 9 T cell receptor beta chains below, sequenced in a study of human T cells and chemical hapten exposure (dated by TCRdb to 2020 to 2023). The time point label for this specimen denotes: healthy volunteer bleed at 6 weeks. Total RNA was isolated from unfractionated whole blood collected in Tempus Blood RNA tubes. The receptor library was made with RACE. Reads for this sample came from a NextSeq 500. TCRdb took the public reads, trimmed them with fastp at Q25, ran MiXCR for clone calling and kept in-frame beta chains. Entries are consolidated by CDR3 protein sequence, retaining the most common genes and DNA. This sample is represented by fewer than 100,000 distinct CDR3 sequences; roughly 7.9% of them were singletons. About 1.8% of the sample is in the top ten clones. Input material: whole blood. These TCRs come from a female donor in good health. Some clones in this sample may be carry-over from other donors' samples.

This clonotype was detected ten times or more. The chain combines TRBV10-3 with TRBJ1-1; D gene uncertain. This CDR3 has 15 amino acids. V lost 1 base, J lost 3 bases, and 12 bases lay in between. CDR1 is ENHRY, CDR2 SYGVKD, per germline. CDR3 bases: TGTGCCATCAGTGAGTGGCCAGAGGGATACACTGAAGCTTTCTTT. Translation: CAISEWPEGYTEAFF.

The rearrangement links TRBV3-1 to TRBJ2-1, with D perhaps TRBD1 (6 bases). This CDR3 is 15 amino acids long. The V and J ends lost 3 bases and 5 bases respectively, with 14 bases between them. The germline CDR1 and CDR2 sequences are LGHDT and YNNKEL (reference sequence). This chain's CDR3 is CASSQTGAPNNEQFF. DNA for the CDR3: TGTGCCAGCAGCCAGACAGGTGCCCCCAACAATGAGCAGTTCTTC.

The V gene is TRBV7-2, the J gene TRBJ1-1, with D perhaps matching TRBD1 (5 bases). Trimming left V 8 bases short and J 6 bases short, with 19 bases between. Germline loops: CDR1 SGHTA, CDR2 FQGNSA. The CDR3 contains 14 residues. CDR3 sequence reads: CASSEGGFRAEAFF. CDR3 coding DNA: TGTGCCAGCTCAGAGGGAGGGTTCAGGGCTGAAGCTTTCTTT.

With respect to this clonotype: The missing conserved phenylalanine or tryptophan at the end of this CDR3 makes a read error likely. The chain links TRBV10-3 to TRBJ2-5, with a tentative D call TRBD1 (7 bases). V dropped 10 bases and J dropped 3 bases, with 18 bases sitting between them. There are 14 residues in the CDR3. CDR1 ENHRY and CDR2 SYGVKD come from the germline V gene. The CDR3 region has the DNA TGTGCCACCCAGCTCCAGGGGGGAGAAGAGACCCAGTACCTC. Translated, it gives CATQLQGGEETQYL.

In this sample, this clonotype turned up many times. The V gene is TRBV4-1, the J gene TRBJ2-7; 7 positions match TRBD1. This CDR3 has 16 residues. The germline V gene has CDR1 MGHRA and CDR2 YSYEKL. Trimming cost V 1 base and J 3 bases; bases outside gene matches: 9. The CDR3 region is CASSQGTGTVYYEQYF. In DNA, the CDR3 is TGCGCCAGCAGCCAAGGCACCGGGACAGTATACTACGAGCAGTACTTC.

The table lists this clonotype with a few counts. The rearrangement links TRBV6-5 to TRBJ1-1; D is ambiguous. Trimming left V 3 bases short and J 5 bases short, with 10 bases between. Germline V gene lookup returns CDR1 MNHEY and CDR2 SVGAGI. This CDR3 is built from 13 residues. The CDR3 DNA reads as TGTGCCAGCAGTTATTTGGGTAGGACTGAAGCTTTCTTT. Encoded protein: CASSYLGRTEAFF.

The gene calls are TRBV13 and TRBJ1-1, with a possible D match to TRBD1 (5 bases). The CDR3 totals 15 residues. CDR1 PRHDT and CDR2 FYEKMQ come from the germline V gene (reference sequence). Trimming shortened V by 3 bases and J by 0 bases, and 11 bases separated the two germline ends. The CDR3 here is CASSFRAGLNTEAFF. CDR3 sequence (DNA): TGTGCCAGCAGCTTTCGGGCGGGGCTGAACACTGAAGCTTTCTTT.

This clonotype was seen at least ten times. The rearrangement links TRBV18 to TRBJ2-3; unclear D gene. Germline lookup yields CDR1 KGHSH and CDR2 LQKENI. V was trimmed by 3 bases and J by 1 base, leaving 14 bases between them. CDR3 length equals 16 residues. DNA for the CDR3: TGTGCCAGCTCACCGGGCCTATCTGCTGGCACAGATACGCAGTATTTT. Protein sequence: CASSPGLSAGTDTQYF.

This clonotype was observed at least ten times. The CDR3 region is CASSPGSRAQSQYF. CDR3 in DNA: TGTGCCAGCAGCCCCGGGTCCCGAGCCCAATCGCAGTATTTT. The genes are TRBV5-4 and TRBJ2-3; D not resolved. The ends were cut back, 4 bases at V and 10 bases at J, with 19 bases in the middle. The CDR3 covers 14 residues. From germline, CDR1 is SGHNT and CDR2 YYREEE (reference sequence).